This TCR beta chain was obtained from a study of blood T cell repertoires in COVID-19. The wider study: Researchers got acute and convalescent COVID-19 samples from the United States, Italy and Spain.

Study processing details: For nucleated cells, counts were estimated from reference gene primer amplification. This table comes from immunoSEQ multiplex PCR, and its TCRdb copy is limited to in-frame clones, with some not included. V, J and clone size were drawn from that table, and D and trimming were deduced from the DNA. Of 200,000 to 300,000 clones listed, roughly 87% are singletons. The study recruited people aged roughly 18 to 100 years across 24 US areas. Participants were placed into cohorts based on the clinical history they reported. The CDR3 has 14 amino acids. With V trimmed by 5 bases and J by 11 bases, 13 bases remained unmatched. The germline gives CDR1 SEHNR, CDR2 FQNEAQ (reference sequence).

The clonotype was recovered from a woman aged 25 to 45 with acute COVID-19. The V gene is TRBV7-9, the J gene TRBJ1-1, with 8 bases lining up with TRBD1. Sequencing was done on a sample of PBMCs or T cells enriched from blood (not recorded which). The CDR3 DNA sequence: TGTGCCAGCAGCGAGTACCAGGGGGCAGTGGTCGCTTTCTTT. Amino acid sequence: CASSEYQGAVVAFF.